A selection of T cell receptor beta chains follows, all from one sample in a study of control samples from healthy donors and cancer patients. Profiling relied on immunoSEQ multiplex PCR, and the TCRdb table lists in-frame clones only, not all of them. The table has 170,000 or so clones, roughly 94% seen once. Sequencing was carried out using blood. The receptors here all came from a woman between 40 and 50 years old in good health. Each CDR3 is given with its conserved first and last residue. A D gene is named only where the DNA matches it firmly. Clone size is shown for a subset of rows, as once, few, many or a class of expanded clone.

V: TRBV7-2
J: TRBJ1-5
length: 13
size: -
D: -
CDR3: CASSLQGNQPQHF
DNA: TGTGCCAGCAGCTTACAGGGAAATCAGCCCCAGCATTTT

V: TRBV6-5
J: TRBJ1-2
length: 14
size: -
D: -
CDR3: CASSSPGTRYGYTF
DNA: TGTGCCAGCAGCTCTCCGGGTACGCGCTATGGCTACACCTTC

V: TRBV9
J: TRBJ1-2
length: 14
size: -
D: -
CDR3: CASSSTGGAYGYTF
DNA: TGTGCCAGCAGCTCAACCGGGGGTGCCTATGGCTACACCTTC

V: TRBV10-3
J: TRBJ2-7
length: 12
size: -
D: -
CDR3: CAIRGGDYEQYF
DNA: TGTGCCATCAGGGGCGGGGACTACGAGCAGTACTTC

V: TRBV28
J: TRBJ1-5
length: 13
size: -
D: TRBD1
CDR3: CASSLTGYQPQHF
DNA: TGTGCCAGCAGTTTGACAGGGTATCAGCCCCAGCATTTT

V: TRBV15
J: TRBJ1-3
length: 14
size: -
D: -
CDR3: CATSRGSPGNTIYF
DNA: TGTGCCACCAGCAGAGGGAGTCCTGGAAACACCATATATTTT

V: TRBV19
J: TRBJ1-2
length: 12
size: -
D: -
CDR3: CASSIRYYGYTF
DNA: TGTGCCAGTAGTATCCGATACTATGGCTACACCTTC

V: TRBV20-1
J: TRBJ2-3
length: 14
size: -
D: -
CDR3: CSASLDTTTDTQYF
DNA: TGCAGTGCTAGTCTCGACACTACCACAGATACGCAGTATTTT

V: TRBV10-3
J: TRBJ1-1
length: 13
size: -
D: TRBD1
CDR3: CAISLGQGEEAFF
DNA: TGTGCCATCAGTCTCGGACAGGGAGAAGAAGCTTTCTTT

V: TRBV29-1
J: TRBJ1-1
length: 8
size: -
D: -
CDR3: CSVEAAFF
DNA: TGCAGCGTTGAGGCAGCTTTCTTT

V: TRBV11-2
J: TRBJ2-6
length: 14
size: -
D: -
CDR3: CASSSLAGANVLTF
DNA: TGTGCCAGCAGCTCGTTGGCTGGGGCCAACGTCCTGACTTTC

V: TRBV6-5
J: TRBJ1-2
length: 15
size: few
D: TRBD1
CDR3: CASRIPGQHTYGYTF
DNA: TGTGCCAGCAGGATACCGGGACAGCATACATATGGCTACACCTTC

V: TRBV28
J: TRBJ1-2
length: 11
size: -
D: -
CDR3: CASSLRDGYTF
DNA: TGTGCCAGCAGTTTGAGGGATGGCTACACCTTC

V: TRBV9
J: TRBJ1-3
length: 16
size: -
D: -
CDR3: CASSVEWGAGGNTIYF
DNA: TGTGCCAGCAGCGTAGAGTGGGGGGCAGGAGGAAACACCATATATTTT

V: TRBV15
J: TRBJ2-5
length: 14
size: once
D: TRBD1
CDR3: CATQPTGGAETQYF
DNA: TGTGCCACCCAACCTACAGGGGGCGCGGAGACCCAGTACTTC

V: TRBV9
J: TRBJ2-1
length: 21
size: -
D: TRBD2
CDR3: CASSVASSTSGGRSSYNEQFF
DNA: TGTGCCAGCAGCGTAGCGTCGTCGACTAGCGGGGGCCGGAGCTCCTACAATGAGCAGTTCTTC

V: TRBV5-1
J: TRBJ2-3
length: 15
size: -
D: TRBD2
CDR3: CASSLTSGFTDTQYF
DNA: TGCGCCAGCAGCTTGACTAGCGGGTTTACAGATACGCAGTATTTT

V: TRBV19
J: TRBJ1-5
length: 12
size: -
D: TRBD1
CDR3: CASGTGFQPQHF
DNA: TGTGCCAGTGGGACAGGGTTTCAGCCCCAGCATTTT

V: TRBV5-5
J: TRBJ1-1
length: 13
size: -
D: -
CDR3: CASSLRGNTEAFF
DNA: TGTGCCAGCAGCTTGAGAGGAAACACTGAAGCTTTCTTT

V: TRBV11-2
J: TRBJ2-7
length: 12
size: once
D: -
CDR3: CASSLNSYEQYF
DNA: TGTGCCAGCAGCTTAAACTCCTACGAGCAGTACTTC

V: TRBV9
J: TRBJ1-1
length: 15
size: -
D: TRBD1
CDR3: CASSASGTGASEAFF
DNA: TGTGCCAGCAGCGCGTCCGGGACAGGAGCCTCTGAAGCTTTCTTT

V: TRBV14
J: TRBJ1-2
length: 15
size: -
D: -
CDR3: CASSQDMRWDYGYTF
DNA: TGTGCCAGCAGCCAAGACATGAGGTGGGACTATGGCTACACCTTC

V: TRBV3-1/TRBV3-2
J: TRBJ2-1
length: 16
size: -
D: TRBD2
CDR3: CASGSQRGGTYNEQFF
DNA: TGTGCCAGCGGCTCCCAGCGGGGGGGAACCTACAATGAGCAGTTCTTC

V: TRBV19
J: TRBJ2-3
length: 14
size: -
D: -
CDR3: CASSIDVGTDTQYF
DNA: TGTGCCAGTAGTATAGATGTGGGTACAGATACGCAGTATTTT

V: TRBV11-3
J: TRBJ2-1
length: 14
size: -
D: -
CDR3: CASSWGHTGDEQFF
DNA: TGTGCCAGCAGCTGGGGACACACCGGGGATGAGCAGTTCTTC

V: TRBV19
J: TRBJ2-3
length: 11
size: -
D: -
CDR3: CASSITDTQYF
DNA: TGTGCCAGTAGTATCACAGATACGCAGTATTTT

V: TRBV29-1
J: TRBJ1-1
length: 17
size: -
D: TRBD1
CDR3: CSVGRDRGKPGGTEAFF
DNA: TGCAGCGTAGGGCGGGACAGGGGAAAACCGGGGGGCACTGAAGCTTTCTTT

V: TRBV5-1
J: TRBJ1-1
length: 15
size: once
D: -
CDR3: CASTSGSSMNTEAFF
DNA: TGCGCCAGCACTTCCGGGAGCTCCATGAACACTGAAGCTTTCTTT

V: TRBV19
J: TRBJ1-1
length: 13
size: -
D: TRBD1
CDR3: CASSLYRGTEAFF
DNA: TGTGCCAGTAGTCTTTACAGGGGTACTGAAGCTTTCTTT

V: TRBV6-2/TRBV6-3
J: TRBJ1-2
length: 13
size: -
D: -
CDR3: CASSQGTGTGYTF
DNA: TGTGCCAGCAGTCAAGGGACGGGGACCGGCTACACCTTC

V: TRBV5-8
J: TRBJ1-5
length: 15
size: once
D: -
CDR3: CASSLARGGGQPQHF
DNA: TGTGCCAGCAGCTTGGCCAGGGGAGGGGGTCAGCCCCAGCATTTT

V: TRBV12-5
J: TRBJ1-4
length: 18
size: -
D: -
CDR3: CASGLGRKPTIRDEKLFF
DNA: TGTGCTAGTGGTTTGGGACGAAAACCAACGATCCGGGACGAAAAACTGTTTTTT

V: TRBV27
J: TRBJ2-7
length: 17
size: -
D: -
CDR3: CASSFLPPQQGAYEQYF
DNA: TGTGCCAGCAGTTTCTTACCGCCCCAACAGGGTGCCTACGAGCAGTACTTC

V: TRBV10-3
J: TRBJ2-7
length: 14
size: -
D: -
CDR3: CAISESAARYEQYF
DNA: TGTGCCATCAGTGAGTCGGCCGCGCGCTACGAGCAGTACTTC

V: TRBV6-1
J: TRBJ1-2
length: 11
size: -
D: -
CDR3: CASKEQEGYTF
DNA: TGTGCCAGCAAGGAGCAAGAGGGCTACACCTTC

V: TRBV6-1
J: TRBJ2-7
length: 15
size: -
D: TRBD2
CDR3: CASSEGLAGIYEQYF
DNA: TGTGCCAGCAGTGAGGGACTAGCGGGGATCTACGAGCAGTACTTC

V: TRBV18
J: TRBJ1-6
length: 17
size: -
D: -
CDR3: CASSPRKGGTDNSPLHF
DNA: TGTGCCAGCTCACCACGGAAAGGGGGGACCGATAATTCACCCCTCCACTTT

V: TRBV9
J: TRBJ1-2
length: 13
size: -
D: -
CDR3: CASRTTGMGGYTF
DNA: TGTGCCAGCAGGACCACAGGGATGGGCGGCTACACCTTC

V: TRBV14
J: TRBJ1-2
length: 16
size: -
D: TRBD1
CDR3: CASSQVGTGFNYGYTF
DNA: TGTGCCAGCAGCCAAGTTGGGACAGGCTTTAACTATGGCTACACCTTC

V: TRBV3-1/TRBV3-2
J: TRBJ2-1
length: 13
size: once
D: -
CDR3: CASSSDLTDREFF
DNA: TGTGCCAGCAGCTCAGATTTGACAGATAGGGAGTTCTTC

V: TRBV7-2
J: TRBJ1-5
length: 14
size: -
D: -
CDR3: CASSSGGTYQPQHF
DNA: TGTGCCAGCAGCTCGGGGGGGACCTATCAGCCCCAGCATTTT

V: TRBV19
J: TRBJ1-1
length: 15
size: -
D: -
CDR3: CASKVLAALNTEAFF
DNA: TGTGCCAGTAAAGTTTTGGCGGCCTTGAACACTGAAGCTTTCTTT

V: TRBV7-9
J: TRBJ1-2
length: 13
size: -
D: -
CDR3: CASSQGPNYGYTF
DNA: TGTGCCAGCAGCCAGGGACCTAACTATGGCTACACCTTC

V: TRBV2
J: TRBJ2-5
length: 14
size: -
D: -
CDR3: CASRPSEGQETQYF
DNA: TGTGCCAGCAGGCCTAGCGAGGGCCAAGAGACCCAGTACTTC

V: TRBV5-1
J: TRBJ2-3
length: 14
size: -
D: TRBD1
CDR3: CASKLDRGGDTQYF
DNA: TGCGCCAGCAAATTGGACAGGGGGGGCGATACGCAGTATTTT

V: TRBV4-1
J: TRBJ2-5
length: 18
size: -
D: -
CDR3: CASSHQGASGTVWETQYF
DNA: TGCGCCAGCAGCCATCAAGGGGCCTCAGGGACGGTATGGGAGACCCAGTACTTC

V: TRBV9
J: TRBJ2-3
length: 15
size: -
D: -
CDR3: CASSVDRGAGDTQYF
DNA: TGTGCCAGCAGCGTAGATCGGGGGGCGGGAGATACGCAGTATTTT

V: TRBV6-6
J: TRBJ1-1
length: 11
size: -
D: TRBD1
CDR3: CASSRQGSAFF
DNA: TGTGCCAGCAGTCGACAGGGGTCAGCTTTCTTT

V: TRBV12-2
J: TRBJ2-2
length: 15
size: -
D: -
CDR3: CASRSRDISTGELFF
DNA: TGTGCAAGTCGCAGCCGGGACATCTCAACCGGGGAGCTGTTTTTT

V: TRBV19
J: TRBJ2-5
length: 14
size: -
D: -
CDR3: CASSISSGQETQYF
DNA: TGTGCCAGTAGTATCTCTTCAGGACAAGAGACCCAGTACTTC

V: TRBV5-1
J: TRBJ2-3
length: 16
size: -
D: TRBD2
CDR3: CASSPVAGVGTDTQYF
DNA: TGCGCCAGCAGCCCCGTAGCGGGAGTGGGCACAGATACGCAGTATTTT

V: TRBV9
J: TRBJ1-2
length: 13
size: -
D: -
CDR3: CASSVDSDYGYTF
DNA: TGTGCCAGCAGCGTGGACAGCGACTATGGCTACACCTTC